This T cell receptor (beta chain) originates from a study of cytomegalovirus exposure and HLA in healthy donors (dated by TCRdb to the late 2010s). Concerning the study at large: According to a later analysis, the approximately 120 validation repertoires were produced on the same platform as the 700 or so repertoires of the first cohort. The study was designed to test whether signatures of past pathogen exposure could be identified by cataloging public T cell receptors. A separate validation cohort of approximately 120 different subjects was used in addition to the 666-subject first cohort. High-throughput TCR immunosequencing, statistical association of individual TCRs with disease status, and machine learning were combined to predict cytomegalovirus infection status.

What the study reported, not specific to this receptor: Most TCR sequences were seen in very few donors, while some public TCRs were found in many individuals. Cytomegalovirus status was reported to be diagnosed by the classifier with high specificity and sensitivity in both the original and validation cohorts. The authors suggested that the approach could potentially be generalized to other disease states and immunological phenotypes. In a later analysis, TCRs clustered in the first cohort were found to also tend to co-occur in the roughly 120 validation repertoires, with 90% to 95% of cluster scores above 0. A later analysis had no HLA typing for the validation cohort, so co-occurrence there was scored across all 110 or so repertoires. The study listed 164 TCR beta chains as associated with cytomegalovirus. In vitro tests confirmed that a few of the cytomegalovirus-associated TCR beta chains recognize cytomegalovirus antigens.

As regards this clone: The antigen it recognizes is unknown. Per-base quality was not reported, and no clone a single base away is much larger than it.

The receptor library was made with the immunoSEQ multiplex PCR assay. As for how the authors treated the data: A statistical classification framework was built to diagnose cytomegalovirus status from the catalog of TCR beta chain sequences. In its TCRdb copy, this immuneACCESS table keeps in-frame sequences only and misses some clones. Where compared with another copy, unresolved V genes explain less than half of these, and the others have no known cause. From that table come the V and J calls and clone size; the DNA was used to work out D and trimming. The sample yields fewer than 200,000 clones; around 84% were counted once. About 17% of the sample goes to the ten largest clones. V is pared back by 2 bases and J by 6 bases, with 8 bases lying between the germline termini. Counted from cysteine to phenylalanine, this CDR3 has 13 amino acids. Only the CDR3 part of the read is kept: 39 bases, read in frame from the first base. CDR1 and CDR2, per the germline V gene, are MNHNS and SASEGT.

Donors formed part of the validation cohort, which comprised 120 subjects and was distinct from the first cohort of under 850 subjects. The TCR sequence derives from a man aged 18-30 years in good health and CMV-seropositive. The sequenced material came from PBMCs. The receptor chain draws on TRBV6-1 and TRBJ1-5; TRBD1 is perhaps the D gene, given 5 matching bases. The nucleotide sequence is given as TGTGCCAGCAGTGAAAGGGGAGGTCAGCCCCAGCATTTT. Translation gives CASSERGGQPQHF.